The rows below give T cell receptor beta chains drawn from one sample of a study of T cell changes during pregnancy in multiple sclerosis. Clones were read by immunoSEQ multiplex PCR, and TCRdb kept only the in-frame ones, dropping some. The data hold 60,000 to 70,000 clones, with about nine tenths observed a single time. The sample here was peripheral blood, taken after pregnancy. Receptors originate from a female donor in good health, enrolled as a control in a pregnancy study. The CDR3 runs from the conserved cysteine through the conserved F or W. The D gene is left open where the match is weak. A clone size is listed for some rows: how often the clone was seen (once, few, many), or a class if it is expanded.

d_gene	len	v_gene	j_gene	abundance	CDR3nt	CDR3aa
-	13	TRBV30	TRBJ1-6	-	TGTGCCGCTCGAGGGACCTATAATTCACCCCTCCACTTT	CAARGTYNSPLHF
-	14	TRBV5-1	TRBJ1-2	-	TGCGCCAGCAGCTTGGTACAGGCCAACTATGGCTACACCTTC	CASSLVQANYGYTF
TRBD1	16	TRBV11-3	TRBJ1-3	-	TGTGCCAGCAGCTTCGGGACAGGACCCTCTGGAAACACCATATATTTT	CASSFGTGPSGNTIYF
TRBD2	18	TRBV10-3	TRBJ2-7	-	TGTGCCATCAGTGACCCCGGGACTAGCGGGGGCCCTACCTACGAGCAGTACTTC	CAISDPGTSGGPTYEQYF
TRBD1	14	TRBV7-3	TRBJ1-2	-	TGTGCCAGCAGTCCACTCACAGGGGCTTATGGCTACACCTTC	CASSPLTGAYGYTF
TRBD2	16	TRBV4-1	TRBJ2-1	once	TGCGCCAGCAGCCGGGGACTAGCGGGGGGGAACAATGAGCAGTTCTTC	CASSRGLAGGNNEQFF
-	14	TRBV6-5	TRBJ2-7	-	TGTGCCAGCAGTCCAACAGGGTCCTCCTACGAGCAGTACTTC	CASSPTGSSYEQYF
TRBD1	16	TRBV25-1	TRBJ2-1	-	TGTGCCAGCAGTGAACACACAGGGGGTGGTGTTGATGAGCAGTTCTTC	CASSEHTGGGVDEQFF
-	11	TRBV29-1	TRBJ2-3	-	TGCAGCGTTGAGGGGGGAGATACGCAGTATTTT	CSVEGGDTQYF
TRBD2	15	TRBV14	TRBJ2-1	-	TGTGCCAGCAGCCGAAGGACTAGCGGCCTAGGTCCCGAGTTCTTC	CASSRRTSGLGPEFF
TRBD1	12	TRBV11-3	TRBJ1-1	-	TGTGCCAGCAGCGGTAGACAGGGAGCCGCTTTCTTT	CASSGRQGAAFF
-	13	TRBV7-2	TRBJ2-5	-	TGTGCCAGCAGGGAACCGGGAGAAGAGACCCAGTACTTC	CASREPGEETQYF
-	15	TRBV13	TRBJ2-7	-	TGTGCCAGCAGCTTCGTTACAGGGAGTAAGGACGAGCAGTACTTC	CASSFVTGSKDEQYF
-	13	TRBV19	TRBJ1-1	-	TGTGCCAGTAGTACGACTGAGGACACTGAAGCTTTCTTT	CASSTTEDTEAFF
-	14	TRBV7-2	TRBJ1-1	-	TGTGCCAGCAGCTCGTCTCCAGGGGTCACTGAAGCTTTCTTT	CASSSSPGVTEAFF
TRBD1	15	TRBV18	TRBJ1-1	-	TGTGCCAGCTCACCGTCCACGACAGGGTCCAGTGAAGCTTTCTTT	CASSPSTTGSSEAFF
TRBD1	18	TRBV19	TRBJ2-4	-	TGTGCCAGTAGTATGCCCGGGACAGGACCTCTAGCCAAAAACATTCAGTACTTC	CASSMPGTGPLAKNIQYF
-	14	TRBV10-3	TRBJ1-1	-	TGTGCCATCAGTAGTGGGGGGGGGCGGACTGAAGCTTTCTTT	CAISSGGGRTEAFF
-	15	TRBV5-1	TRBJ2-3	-	TGCGCCAGCAGCTGGGGGGTGGACACTACAGATACGCAGTATTTT	CASSWGVDTTDTQYF
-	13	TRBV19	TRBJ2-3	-	TGTGCCAGCCGACTGGCTAGCACAGATACGCAGTATTTT	CASRLASTDTQYF
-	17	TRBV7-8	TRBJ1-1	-	TGTGCCACCCAGCTTCGGACAGCAAAAAACGTAAACACTGAAGCTTTCTTT	CATQLRTAKNVNTEAFF
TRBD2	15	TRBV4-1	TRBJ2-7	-	TGCGCCAGCAGCCCTCCCGGGGGGGCCACCTACGAGCAGTACTTC	CASSPPGGATYEQYF
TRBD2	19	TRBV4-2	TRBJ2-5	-	TGTGCCAGCAGCCAAGACCGAACCCGGACTAGCGGGCGAGGGGAGACCCAGTACTTC	CASSQDRTRTSGRGETQYF
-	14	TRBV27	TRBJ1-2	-	TGTGCCAGCAGTTCGCCCGGGACACCCTATGGCTACACCTTC	CASSSPGTPYGYTF
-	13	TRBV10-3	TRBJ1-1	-	TGTGCCATCAGTGGTGTTGCGGGCACTGAAGCTTTCTTT	CAISGVAGTEAFF
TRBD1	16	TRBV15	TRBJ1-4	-	TGTGCCACCCTACTTGGTACGGGACAGACTAATGAAAAACTGTTTTTT	CATLLGTGQTNEKLFF
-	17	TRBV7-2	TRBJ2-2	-	TGTGCCAGCAGCCCAGCCTCGGGGTCTTTTTTCGCCGGGGAGCTGTTTTTT	CASSPASGSFFAGELFF